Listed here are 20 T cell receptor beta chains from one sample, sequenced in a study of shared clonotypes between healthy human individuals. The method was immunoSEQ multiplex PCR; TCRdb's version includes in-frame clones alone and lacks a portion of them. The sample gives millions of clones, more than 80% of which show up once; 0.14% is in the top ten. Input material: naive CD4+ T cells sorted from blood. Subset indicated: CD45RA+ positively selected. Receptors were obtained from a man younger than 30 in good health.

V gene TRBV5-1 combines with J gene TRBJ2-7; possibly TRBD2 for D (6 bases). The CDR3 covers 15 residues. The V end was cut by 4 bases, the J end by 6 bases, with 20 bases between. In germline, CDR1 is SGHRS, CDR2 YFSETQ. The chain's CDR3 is CASSPNGGMGGEQYF. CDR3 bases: TGCGCCAGCAGCCCTAACGGAGGGATGGGGGGCGAGCAGTACTTC.

The CDR3 DNA follows: TGTGCCAGCAGTGAAGCGTTCGGACAGATCTACGAGCAGTACTTC. Translated, it gives CASSEAFGQIYEQYF. This rearrangement joins TRBV6-1 to TRBJ2-7; a possible D gene is TRBD1 (6 bases). This CDR3 contains 15 residues. Germline lookup yields CDR1 MNHNS and CDR2 SASEGT. Trimming removed 0 bases from V and 3 bases from J, with 12 bases in between.

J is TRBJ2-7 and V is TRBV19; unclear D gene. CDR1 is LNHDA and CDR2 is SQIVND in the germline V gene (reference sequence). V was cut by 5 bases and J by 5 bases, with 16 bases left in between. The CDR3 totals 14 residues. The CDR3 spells CASSPDPRVNEQYF. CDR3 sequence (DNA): TGTGCCAGTAGTCCTGACCCCCGAGTCAACGAGCAGTACTTC. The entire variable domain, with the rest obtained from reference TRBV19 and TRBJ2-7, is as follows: DGGITQSPKYLFRKEGQNVTLSCEQNLNHDAMYWYRQDPGQGLRLIYYSQIVNDFQKGDIAEGYSVSREKKESFPLTVTSAQKNPTAFYLCASSPDPRVNEQYFGPGTRLTVT.

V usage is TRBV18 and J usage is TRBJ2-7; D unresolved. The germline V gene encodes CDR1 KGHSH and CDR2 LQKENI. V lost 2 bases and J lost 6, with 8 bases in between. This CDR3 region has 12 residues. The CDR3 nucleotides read TGTGCCAGCTCACCAATTTCCACCGAGCAGTACTTC. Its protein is CASSPISTEQYF. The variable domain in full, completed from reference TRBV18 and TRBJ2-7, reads NAGVMQNPRHLVRRRGQEARLRCSPMKGHSHVYWYRQLPEEGLKFMVYLQKENIIDESGMPKERFSAEFPKEGPSILRIQQVVRGDSAAYFCASSPISTEQYFGPGTRLTVT.

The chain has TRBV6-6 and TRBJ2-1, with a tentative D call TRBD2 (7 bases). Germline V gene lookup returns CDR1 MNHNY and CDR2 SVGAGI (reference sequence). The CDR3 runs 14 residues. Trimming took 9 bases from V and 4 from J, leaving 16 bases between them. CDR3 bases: TGTGCCAGTCTCCGGGGGGCCCTTTACAATGAGCAGTTCTTC. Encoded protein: CASLRGALYNEQFF.

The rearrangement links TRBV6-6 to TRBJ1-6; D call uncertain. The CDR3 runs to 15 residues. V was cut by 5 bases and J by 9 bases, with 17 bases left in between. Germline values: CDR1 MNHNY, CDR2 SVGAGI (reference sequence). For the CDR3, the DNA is TGTGCCAGCAGTGGCCACTCCATCCGAAGTTCACCCCTCCACTTT. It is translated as CASSGHSIRSSPLHF.

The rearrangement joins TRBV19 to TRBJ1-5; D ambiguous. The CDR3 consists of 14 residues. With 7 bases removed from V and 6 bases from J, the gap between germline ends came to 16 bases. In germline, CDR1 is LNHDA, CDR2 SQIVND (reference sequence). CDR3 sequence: CASTSSGLPQPQHF. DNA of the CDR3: TGTGCCAGTACCTCATCCGGCCTCCCTCAGCCCCAGCATTTT.

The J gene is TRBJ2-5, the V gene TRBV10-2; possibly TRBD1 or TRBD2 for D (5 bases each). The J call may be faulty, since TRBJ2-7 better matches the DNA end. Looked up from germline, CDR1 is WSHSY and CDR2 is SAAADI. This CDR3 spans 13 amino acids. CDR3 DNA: TGCGCCAGCGGACATGGGAGCTCCTACGAGCAGTACTTC. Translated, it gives CASGHGSSYEQYF.

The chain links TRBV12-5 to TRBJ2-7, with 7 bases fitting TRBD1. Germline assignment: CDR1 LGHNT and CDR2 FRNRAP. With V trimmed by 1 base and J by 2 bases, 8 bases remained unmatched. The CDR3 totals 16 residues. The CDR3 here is CASGLGPDRVTYEQYF. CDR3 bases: TGTGCTAGTGGTTTGGGGCCTGACAGGGTTACCTACGAGCAGTACTTC.

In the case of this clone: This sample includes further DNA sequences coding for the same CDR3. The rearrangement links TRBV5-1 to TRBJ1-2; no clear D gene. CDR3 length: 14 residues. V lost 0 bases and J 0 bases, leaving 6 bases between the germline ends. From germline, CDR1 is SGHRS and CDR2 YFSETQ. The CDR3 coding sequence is TGCGCCAGCAGCTTGGAGGGAGCTAACTATGGCTACACCTTC. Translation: CASSLEGANYGYTF. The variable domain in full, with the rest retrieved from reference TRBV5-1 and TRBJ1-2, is KAGVTQTPRYLIKTRGQQVTLSCSPISGHRSVSWYQQTPGQGLQFLFEYFSETQRNKGNFPGRFSGRQFSNSRSEMNVSTLELGDSALYLCASSLEGANYGYTFGSGTRLTVV.

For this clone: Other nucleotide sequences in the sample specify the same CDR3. The CDR3: CASREVSGANVLTF. The CDR3 nucleotides read TGTGCCAGCCGAGAAGTCTCTGGGGCCAACGTCCTGACTTTC. The chain combines TRBV2 with TRBJ2-6; D gene unclear. V was clipped by 8 bases and J by 0 bases, with 8 bases between them. This CDR3 is built from 14 residues. The germline V gene encodes CDR1 SNHLY and CDR2 FYNNEI.

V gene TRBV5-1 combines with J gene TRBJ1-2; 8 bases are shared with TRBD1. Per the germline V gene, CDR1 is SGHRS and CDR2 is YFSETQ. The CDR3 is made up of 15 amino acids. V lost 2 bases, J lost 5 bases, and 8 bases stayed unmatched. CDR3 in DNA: TGCGCCAGCAGCTTCAGGGGGCAGGCAGAGTATGGCTACACCTTC. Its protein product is CASSFRGQAEYGYTF.

CDR3 protein: CARSLDRFSGNTIYF. CDR3 in DNA: TGTGCCAGAAGCTTGGATCGCTTCTCTGGAAACACCATATATTTT. The gene calls are TRBV5-3 and TRBJ1-3; no definite D call. TRBV5-3 qualifies as an ORF whose function is uncertain. This CDR3 spans 15 amino acids. Trimming took off 0 bases at V and 0 bases at J, with 7 bases between the two ends.

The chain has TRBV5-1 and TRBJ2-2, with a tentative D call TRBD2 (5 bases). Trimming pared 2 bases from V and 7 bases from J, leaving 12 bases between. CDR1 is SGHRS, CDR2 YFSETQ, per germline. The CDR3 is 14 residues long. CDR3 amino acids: CASSFDSRGGELFF. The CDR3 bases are TGCGCCAGCAGCTTTGACTCCCGGGGCGGGGAGCTGTTTTTT.

CDR3 sequence: CASLRTSGSTDTQYF. The CDR3 DNA reads as TGTGCCAGCTTACGGACTAGCGGTAGCACAGATACGCAGTATTTT. V and J are TRBV6-1 and TRBJ2-3, with 10 bases that match TRBD2. There are 15 residues in the CDR3. Germline V CDR1 and CDR2: MNHNS, SASEGT. V gave up 8 bases and J gave up 0 bases; unmatched junction bases: 5.

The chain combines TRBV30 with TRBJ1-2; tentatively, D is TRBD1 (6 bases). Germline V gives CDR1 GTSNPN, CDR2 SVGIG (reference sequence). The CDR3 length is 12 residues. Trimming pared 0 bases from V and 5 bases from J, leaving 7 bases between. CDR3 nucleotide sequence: TGTGCCTGGAGTGTGGGACAATATGGCTACACCTTC. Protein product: CAWSVGQYGYTF.

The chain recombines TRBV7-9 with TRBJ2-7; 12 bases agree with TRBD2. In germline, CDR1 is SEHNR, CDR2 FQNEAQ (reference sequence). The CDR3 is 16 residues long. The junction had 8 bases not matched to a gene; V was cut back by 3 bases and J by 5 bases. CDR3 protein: CASSFRLAGDLDEQYF. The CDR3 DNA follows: TGTGCCAGCAGCTTCCGACTAGCGGGAGATTTGGACGAGCAGTACTTC.

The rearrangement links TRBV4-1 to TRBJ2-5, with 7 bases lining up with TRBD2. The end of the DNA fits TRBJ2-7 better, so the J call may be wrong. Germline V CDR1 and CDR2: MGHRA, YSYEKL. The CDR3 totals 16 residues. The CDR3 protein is CASSPLPHAGAYEQYF. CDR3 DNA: TGCGCCAGCAGCCCCCTTCCCCACGCGGGGGCCTACGAGCAGTACTTC.

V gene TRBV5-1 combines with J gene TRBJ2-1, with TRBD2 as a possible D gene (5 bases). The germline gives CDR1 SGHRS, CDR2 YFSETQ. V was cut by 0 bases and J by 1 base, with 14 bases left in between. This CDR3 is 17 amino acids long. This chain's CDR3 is CASSLAFFGGSYNEQFF. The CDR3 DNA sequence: TGCGCCAGCAGCTTGGCCTTTTTCGGAGGATCCTACAATGAGCAGTTCTTC.

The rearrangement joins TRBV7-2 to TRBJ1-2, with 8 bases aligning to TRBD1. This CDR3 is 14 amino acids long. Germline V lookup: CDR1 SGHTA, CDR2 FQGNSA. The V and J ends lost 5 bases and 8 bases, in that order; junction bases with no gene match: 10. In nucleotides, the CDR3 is TGTGCCAGCAGCCCAAGTGACAGGGGTTGGGGCTACACCTTC. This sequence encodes CASSPSDRGWGYTF.